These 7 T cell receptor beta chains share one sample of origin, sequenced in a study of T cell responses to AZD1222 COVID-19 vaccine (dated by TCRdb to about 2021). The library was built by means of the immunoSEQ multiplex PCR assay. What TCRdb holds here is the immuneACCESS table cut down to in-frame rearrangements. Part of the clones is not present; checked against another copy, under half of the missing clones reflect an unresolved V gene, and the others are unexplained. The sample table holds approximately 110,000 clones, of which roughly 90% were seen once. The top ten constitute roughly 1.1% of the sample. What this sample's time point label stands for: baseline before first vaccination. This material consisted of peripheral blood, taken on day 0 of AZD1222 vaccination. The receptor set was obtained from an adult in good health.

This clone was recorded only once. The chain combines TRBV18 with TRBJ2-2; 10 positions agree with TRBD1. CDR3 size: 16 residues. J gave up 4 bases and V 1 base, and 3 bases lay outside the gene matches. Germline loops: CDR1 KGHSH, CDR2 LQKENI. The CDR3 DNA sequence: TGTGCCAGCTCACCACTAGGGGACAGGGGCACCGGGGAGCTGTTTTTT. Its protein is CASSPLGDRGTGELFF.

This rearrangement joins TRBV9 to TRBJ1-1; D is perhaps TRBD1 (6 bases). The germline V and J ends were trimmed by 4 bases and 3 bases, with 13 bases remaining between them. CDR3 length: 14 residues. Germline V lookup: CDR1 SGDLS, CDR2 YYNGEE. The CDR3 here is CASSPGPGDTEAFF. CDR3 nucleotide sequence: TGTGCCAGCAGCCCAGGACCAGGGGACACTGAAGCTTTCTTT. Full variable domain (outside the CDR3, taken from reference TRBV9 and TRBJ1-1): DSGVTQTPKHLITATGQRVTLRCSPRSGDLSVYWYQQSLDQGLQFLIQYYNGEERAKGNILERFSAQQFPDLHSELNLSSLELGDSALYFCASSPGPGDTEAFFGQGTRLTVV.

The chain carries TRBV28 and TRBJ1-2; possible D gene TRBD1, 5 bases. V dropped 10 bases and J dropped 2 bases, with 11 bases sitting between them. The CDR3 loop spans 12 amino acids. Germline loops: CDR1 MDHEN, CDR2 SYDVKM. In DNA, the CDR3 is TGTGCCACCGGGGACGGAAACTATGGCTACACCTTC. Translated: CATGDGNYGYTF.

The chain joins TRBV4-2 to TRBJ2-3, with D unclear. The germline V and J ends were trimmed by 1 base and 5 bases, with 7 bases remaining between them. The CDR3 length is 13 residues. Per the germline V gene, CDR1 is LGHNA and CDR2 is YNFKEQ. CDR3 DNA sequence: TGTGCCAGCAGCCAAGTAGGTGTAGATACGCAGTATTTT. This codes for CASSQVGVDTQYF.

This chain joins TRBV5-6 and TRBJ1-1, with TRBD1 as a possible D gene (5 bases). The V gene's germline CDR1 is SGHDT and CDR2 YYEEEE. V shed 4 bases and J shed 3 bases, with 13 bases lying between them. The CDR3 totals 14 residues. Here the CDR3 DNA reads TGTGCCAGCAGCCGGGGACCTGGGGACACTGAAGCTTTCTTT. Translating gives CASSRGPGDTEAFF.

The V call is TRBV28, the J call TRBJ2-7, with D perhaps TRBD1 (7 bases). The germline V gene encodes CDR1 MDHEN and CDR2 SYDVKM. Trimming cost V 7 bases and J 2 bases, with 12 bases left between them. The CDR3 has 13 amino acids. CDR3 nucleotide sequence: TGTGCCAGCACAGGGGGGTCCCCCTACGAGCAGTACTTC. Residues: CASTGGSPYEQYF. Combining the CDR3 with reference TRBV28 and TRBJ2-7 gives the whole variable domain DVKVTQSSRYLVKRTGEKVFLECVQDMDHENMFWYRQDPGLGLRLIYFSYDVKMKEKGDIPEGYSVSREKKERFSLILESASTNQTSMYLCASTGGSPYEQYFGPGTRLTVT.

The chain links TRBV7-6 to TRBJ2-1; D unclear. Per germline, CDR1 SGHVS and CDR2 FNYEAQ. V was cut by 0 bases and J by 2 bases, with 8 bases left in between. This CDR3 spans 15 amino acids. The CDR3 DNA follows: TGTGCCAGCAGCTTAGCGGCTACTCCCTACAATGAGCAGTTCTTC. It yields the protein CASSLAATPYNEQFF.